These T cell receptor beta chains were read from a single sample in a study of cytomegalovirus exposure and HLA in healthy donors. Assay used: immunoSEQ multiplex PCR; TCRdb lists only in-frame clones, some missing. The table for this sample gives some 72,000 clones. Material for sequencing was PBMCs. The source of these receptors is a boy younger than 18 in good health and CMV-seronegative. CDR3s include the opening cysteine and the closing phenylalanine or tryptophan. A D gene is named only where the DNA matches it firmly.

TRBJ2-3 TRBV7-9 TRBD2 TGTGCCAGCACCCGGGGGGGCCCCGCAGATACGCAGTATTTT CASTRGGPADTQYF
TRBJ2-5 TRBV7-9 . TGTGCCAGCAGCCCGACAACGTCCCAAGAGACCCAGTACTTC CASSPTTSQETQYF
TRBJ2-2 TRBV9 TRBD2 TGTGCCAGCAGCGCTTACTTACTAGCGGGGACGGCCGGGGAGCTGTTTTTT CASSAYLLAGTAGELFF
TRBJ2-7 TRBV4-2 TRBD2 TGTGCCAGCAGCCAGGGACTAGCGGGAGCTAGCTCCTACGAGCAGTACTTC CASSQGLAGASSYEQYF
TRBJ1-2 TRBV7-2 TRBD1 TGTGCCAGCAGCGCGCAGACAGGGGGGAATGGCTACACCTTC CASSAQTGGNGYTF
TRBJ2-5 TRBV23-1 . TGCGCCAGCAATCACCGGGACATCAGAGAGACCCAGTACTTC CASNHRDIRETQYF
TRBJ1-2 TRBV6-6 . TGTGCCAGCACCCTATTTGGGCAGGGGTATGGCTACACCTTC CASTLFGQGYGYTF
TRBJ1-2 TRBV5-1 TRBD1 TGCGCCAGCAGCAATATGACAGGGGTAGGCTATGGCTACACCTTC CASSNMTGVGYGYTF
TRBJ2-3 TRBV30 TRBD1 TGTGCCTGGAGTGGACAGGGTGTTGGTACGCAGTATTTT CAWSGQGVGTQYF
TRBJ2-1 TRBV30 TRBD2 TGTGCCTGGAGCCGAGGGACTACCAATGAGCAGTTCTTC CAWSRGTTNEQFF
TRBJ1-1 TRBV4-1 . TGCGCCAGCAGCCAAGATCCACAGGAGAACACTGAAGCTTTCTTT CASSQDPQENTEAFF
TRBJ2-1 TRBV2 . TGTGCCAGCAGTGCCGGGATCTATAATGAGCAGTTCTTC CASSAGIYNEQFF
TRBJ1-1 TRBV5-4 TRBD1 TGTGCCAGCAGCCTGCCGGGACAGGGGGTTACTGAAGCTTTCTTT CASSLPGQGVTEAFF
TRBJ2-1 TRBV5-4 TRBD2 TGTGCCAGCAGCTTGGAGTTAGCGGGGGGTCCTAATGAGCAGTTCTTC CASSLELAGGPNEQFF
TRBJ1-3 TRBV9 . TGTGCCAGCGGGGCAGTGGAAAACACCATATATTTT CASGAVENTIYF
TRBJ2-3 TRBV9 . TGTGCCAGCAGCGTTGAGAGCGAGGTGGGCGGGGACACAGATACGCAGTATTTT CASSVESEVGGDTDTQYF
TRBJ2-7 TRBV27 TRBD1 TGTGCCAGCAGGCCCCCCGGGACAGGGAATCTAAGGATTACCTACGAGCAGTACTTC CASRPPGTGNLRITYEQYF
TRBJ1-2 TRBV5-6 TRBD1 TGTGCCAGCAGCTATGGGACAGACTATGGCTACACCTTC CASSYGTDYGYTF
TRBJ1-1 TRBV19 . TGTGCCAGTAGCATAATACAGGGTGGCACTGAAGCTTTCTTT CASSIIQGGTEAFF
TRBJ1-1 TRBV11-2 . TGTGCCAGCAGCTCACAGGTCCTCGGGAACACTGAAGCTTTCTTT CASSSQVLGNTEAFF
TRBJ1-1 TRBV11-1 TRBD1 TGTGCCAGCATAGGGGACAGCATAAGGGACACTGAAGCTTTCTTT CASIGDSIRDTEAFF
TRBJ1-1 TRBV13 TRBD1 TGTGCCAGCAGCCGGAGGGGACAGGGGTACACTGAAGCTTTCTTT CASSRRGQGYTEAFF
TRBJ2-5 TRBV7-2 . TGTGCCAGCAGCTTAGCCAGGGGTCAAGAGACCCAGTACTTC CASSLARGQETQYF
TRBJ1-1 TRBV9 . TGTGCCAGCAGCCCCCTCGTGGGGGCGCTGACTGAAGCTTTCTTT CASSPLVGALTEAFF
TRBJ1-1 TRBV18 . TGTGCCAGCTCACCCCAGCAACCAACTATGAACACTGAAGCTTTCTTT CASSPQQPTMNTEAFF
TRBJ2-2 TRBV4-2 TRBD2 TGTGCCAGCAGCCTTAGGACTAGCGGGGGGGCCGGAGCCGGGGAGCTGTTTTTT CASSLRTSGGAGAGELFF
TRBJ2-7 TRBV2 . TGTGCCAGCAAGAGGCGGATGAGCTCCTACGAGCAGTACTTC CASKRRMSSYEQYF
TRBJ1-2 TRBV6-6 TRBD1 TGTGCCAGCAGTTACGGGGACAGAGCTAACTATGGCTACACCTTC CASSYGDRANYGYTF
TRBJ2-7 TRBV6-5 . TGTGCCAGCAGACGCGAGACTGTTTCGCGGGACGAGCAGTACTTC CASRRETVSRDEQYF
TRBJ1-1 TRBV5-4 TRBD1 TGTGCCAGCAGCCCCGATCCAGGGGGCGCGGGTACTGAAGCTTTCTTT CASSPDPGGAGTEAFF
TRBJ1-1 TRBV19 TRBD1 TGTGCCAGTACCCCCCTCCGGGACAGGATTAACACTGAAGCTTTCTTT CASTPLRDRINTEAFF
TRBJ1-2 TRBV11-2 . TGTGCCAGCAGCTTAGAGCCGCGACAGAGAAACTATGGCTACACCTTC CASSLEPRQRNYGYTF
TRBJ2-5 TRBV9 TRBD2 TGTGCCAGCAGCGCTCGTTCGGGAGGGGAGACCCAGTACTTC CASSARSGGETQYF
TRBJ2-1 TRBV5-1 TRBD1 TGCGCCAGCAGCTTGGAAGGACAGGTCTACAATGAGCAGTTCTTC CASSLEGQVYNEQFF
TRBJ2-1 TRBV19 TRBD2 TGTGCCAGTAGTGAGGCGGGAGGATACAATGAGCAGTTCTTC CASSEAGGYNEQFF
TRBJ1-2 TRBV5-1 . TGCGCCAGCAGCTTGGACAGGCTTGGCTACACCTTC CASSLDRLGYTF
TRBJ1-1 TRBV5-4 TRBD1 TGTGCCAGCAGCCACAACCGGGACAGGGCTGTCGCTGAAGCTTTCTTT CASSHNRDRAVAEAFF
TRBJ1-6 TRBV6-5 TRBD1 TGTGCCAGCAGGGTCCGGACAGGGGGTTGGTCACCCCTCCACTTT CASRVRTGGWSPLHF
TRBJ2-7 TRBV7-6 TRBD1 TGTGCCAGCAGCTCCACAGGGGACGAGCAGTACTTC CASSSTGDEQYF
TRBJ2-7 TRBV5-1 TRBD1 TGCGCCAGCAGTATGGCGGGACAGGGAGCCCCTGGGAACGAGCAGTACTTC CASSMAGQGAPGNEQYF
TRBJ1-3 TRBV4-2 . TGTGCCAGCAGCCGGGAGGCAGCGGGCTCTGGAAACACCATATATTTT CASSREAAGSGNTIYF
TRBJ2-7 TRBV7-9 TRBD1 TGTGCCAGCAGCCCTCGACAGGGGTTAGTGTACGAGCAGTACTTC CASSPRQGLVYEQYF